This T cell receptor (beta chain) was recovered during a study of blood T cell repertoires in COVID-19. The wider study: The analysed material was cDNA or gDNA that came from T cells, B-cell-depleted T cells, or PBMCs.

In the authors' workflow: Using reference gene primer amplification, nucleated cell counts were estimated. Libraries were prepared by immunoSEQ multiplex PCR; TCRdb keeps only in-frame clonotypes and omits some of them. V, J and clone size derive from that table, while D and trimming were established from the DNA sequence. The data contain around 200,000 clones, approximately 80% of them singletons. The germline CDR1 and CDR2 sequences are LNHDA and SQIVND (reference sequence). V lost 7 bases, J lost 6 bases, and 15 bases lay in between. The CDR3 sequence is 13 residues long. This clone has more than one count but fewer than ten.

Sample: peripheral blood. This receptor was taken from an elderly woman with acute or convalescent COVID-19. The V and J genes are TRBV19 and TRBJ1-2; D is possibly TRBD1 (5 bases). The CDR3 DNA follows: TGTGCCAGTAAGGCCCCAGGGTGGCATGGCTACACCTTC. Translating gives CASKAPGWHGYTF.